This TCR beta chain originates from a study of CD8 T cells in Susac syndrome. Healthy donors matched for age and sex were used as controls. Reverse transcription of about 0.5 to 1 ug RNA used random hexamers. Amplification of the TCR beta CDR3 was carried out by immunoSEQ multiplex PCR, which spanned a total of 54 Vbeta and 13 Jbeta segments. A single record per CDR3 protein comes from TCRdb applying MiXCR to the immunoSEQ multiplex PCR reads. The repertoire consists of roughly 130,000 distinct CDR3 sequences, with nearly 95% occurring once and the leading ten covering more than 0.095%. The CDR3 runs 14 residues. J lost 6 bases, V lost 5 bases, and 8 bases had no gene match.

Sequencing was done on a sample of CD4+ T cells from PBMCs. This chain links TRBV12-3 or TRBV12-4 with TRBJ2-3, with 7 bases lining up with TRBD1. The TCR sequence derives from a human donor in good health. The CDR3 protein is CASSPRQGRDTQYF. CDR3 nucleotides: TGTGCCAGCAGTCCCCGACAGGGCCGGGATACGCAGTATTTT.